The entry below gives a single T cell receptor (beta chain) sequence along with its context. The antigen remains unidentified. The CDR3 contains 14 residues. Germline CDR1 reads MNHEY; CDR2 reads SMNVEV (reference sequence). V was trimmed by 8 bases and J by 8 bases, leaving 19 bases between them. The assay was immunoSEQ multiplex PCR, and TCRdb's table has in-frame clones only and misses some. The sample consists of tens of thousands of clones, 85% to 90% of them appearing once. This record comes from a study of OX40 agonist ivuxolimab in advanced cancers. The overall study: Ivuxolimab was administered intravenously to patients at 0.01 to 10 mg/kg every 2 weeks. Overall study results and limits: CD4+ and CD8+ T cells in blood underwent clonal expansion by week 6 at 0.1 to 3.0 mg/kg. Among the lowest peripheral clonal expansion occurred in 0.1-3.0 mg/kg partial responders.

This chain connects TRBV27 to TRBJ2-1, with TRBD1 as a possible D gene (6 bases). Source: CD4+ or CD8+ T cells sorted from blood, taken in a trial of the OX40 agonist ivuxolimab. The clonotype originates from an adult with an advanced solid tumor such as melanoma, head and neck, liver or kidney cancer. The CDR3 sequence: CASALGARVHEQFF. In DNA form, the CDR3 reads TGTGCCAGCGCCCTGGGGGCGCGAGTCCATGAGCAGTTCTTC.